This entry concerns a single T cell receptor beta chain. Its target is unknown. A much larger clone is a single base away; this may be a read error. The missing conserved phenylalanine or tryptophan at the end of this CDR3 makes a read error likely. Patients were excluded because of uncontrolled infection, other autoimmune disease, pregnancy or lactation. Orbital computed tomography and thyroid ultrasound, together with serum TRAb and thyroxine and clinical symptoms, were used for diagnoses. PBMCs were obtained from approximately 10 ml fresh peripheral blood. This record comes from a study of T cells in Graves' hyperthyroidism and ophthalmopathy. Regarding the study as a whole: A 13 V-J model separated ophthalmopathy from stable hyperthyroidism.

The CDR3 regions of TCR beta were amplified from RNA transcripts. The TCR CDR3 first-round RT-PCR relied on the HTBI primer set. TCRdb reprocessed the multiplex PCR reads via MiXCR and lists one record per CDR3 protein. The sample shows 500,000 to 750,000 distinct CDR3 sequences, 11% to 15% of them seen only once. Looked up from germline, CDR1 is SGHTA and CDR2 is FQGTGA. This CDR3 comprises 14 residues. With 5 bases removed from V and 5 bases from J, the gap between germline ends came to 15 bases. The origin of this receptor is a woman between 18 and 30 years old with Graves' ophthalmopathy. The chain combines TRBV7-3 with TRBJ2-5; D may be TRBD2 (6 bases). The sample comprised blood. The DNA of the CDR3 is TGTGCCAGCAGCCTTGGGACTCCTTCGGAGACCCAGTACCTC. This translates into CASSLGTPSETQYL.